This TCR beta chain was found in a study of cytomegalovirus exposure and HLA in healthy donors (dated by TCRdb to about 2017). Study-wide context: According to an earlier analysis of a few hundred of the donors, about 179 million T cells yielded over 90 million unique TCR beta sequences and roughly 280 Gb of sequence data. An early release that covered several hundred HLA-typed donors contained about 290 gigabases of sequencing data and about 84 million unique TCR sequences. Of the roughly 400 genotyped donors, over 70% fell in the genetic ancestry cluster associated with self-reported Caucasian donors. The study aimed to test whether signatures of past pathogen exposure could be identified by cataloging public T cell receptors. The study profiled the T cell repertoires of about 640 subjects by immunosequencing and related them to cytomegalovirus serostatus. Besides the first cohort of around 700 subjects, a separate validation cohort made up of roughly 120 different subjects was used. To predict cytomegalovirus infection status, the study combined high-throughput TCR immunosequencing, statistical association of individual TCRs with disease status, and machine learning. A later analysis re-examined previously published TCR beta repertoires from roughly 720 donors and added high-resolution HLA genotyping to investigate patterns of TCR occurrence. Rather than drawing on any new phenotypic data, the later analysis identified candidate immune exposures from TCR beta sequences and the way those sequences occurred across donors. An earlier analysis of approximately 500 of the donors applied high-throughput TCR beta sequencing to assess whether each TCR beta V gene segment acted as functional or pseudogenic. Donor age, sex, ethnicity and CMV serostatus were compiled together with the repertoire data. In a later genetic analysis, genome-wide SNP genotypes for about three fifths of the 666 donors were used, and that subset was treated as a discovery cohort. Every repertoire in the discovery cohort had been generated on one and the same sequencing platform. HLA typing covered class I and class II loci at four-digit resolution. Typing coverage differed by locus: A, B, C, DRB1 and DQB1 were typed in roughly 620-630 donors, DQA1 in about 560, DPA1 in around 610, and DPB1 in just under 480. Because of strong linkage in the cohort, roughly five DR-DQ haplotypes were treated as single units for association and clustering. Among around 400 genotyped donors of the cohort, an average of roughly 230,000 unique TCR beta nucleotide sequences was sequenced per donor, of which about 19% were non-productive.

Overall results and qualifications from the work: Several of the top co-occurrence clusters appeared to be linked to parvovirus B19, influenza, CMV and Epstein-Barr virus, according to a later analysis. For the cohort, immune exposure information was limited to CMV serostatus. In an earlier analysis of 587 of the donors, most TCR beta V segments appeared in productive rearrangements about 87% or about 30% of the time, broadly matching IMGT annotations. A group of highly shared sequence variants was considered likely to be a technical artifact of the sequencing pipeline. The study listed 170 or so TCR beta chains as associated with cytomegalovirus. The authors suggested that the approach could potentially be generalized to other disease states and immunological phenotypes. The presence/absence analyses assumed that sequencing depth was roughly uniform across donors, and that assumption may not be true. A later genetic analysis associated a missense DCLRE1C variant with V-gene and J-gene trimming of TCR beta chains, and an independent cohort replicated the association. A further reported finding was that TCR beta sequences accurately predicted the HLA-A and HLA-B alleles for most subjects in the first cohort. Correlated functional status among segregating V segments might reflect linkage disequilibrium, but an unknown experimental factor could not be ruled out. Most TCR sequences were seen in very few donors, while some public TCRs were found in many individuals. Only TCR beta chains were sequenced in this cohort, and the absence of alpha or paired-chain data limited detectable features. Most CMV-associated TCR beta chains appeared to be HLA-restricted in a later analysis, and the HLA associations seemed to be driven largely by CMV exposure. In vitro tests confirmed that a few of the cytomegalovirus-associated TCR beta chains recognize cytomegalovirus antigens. A later analysis associated about 18,000 TCR beta sequences with specific HLA alleles at a false discovery rate of 0.05. In a later analysis, TCR association rates were found to vary across HLA loci, with the most associated TCRs seen for DRB1 alleles and the fewest for HLA-C alleles. In a later analysis, HLA-associated TCR beta chains showed more clonal expansion and lower generation probabilities than non-associated chains that were equally common. HLA typing was unavailable for some donors at each locus, so association tests used only the typed subset. The classifier was reported to diagnose cytomegalovirus status with high specificity and sensitivity in both the original cohort and the validation cohort. According to a later genetic analysis, donors in an Asian-associated ancestry cluster had fewer N-insertions in productive TCRs than the approximately 700-donor mean. When HLA alleles, especially DR and DQ, strongly co-occurred, TCR associations were difficult to assign to individual alleles. Because counts were too low, roughly 16 rarely observed V segments, including chromosome 9 orphons, were excluded from the earlier analysis of 587 of the donors.

Library construction relied on the immunoSEQ multiplex PCR assay. For the multiplex PCR, a mixture combining 60 forward primers for TCR Vbeta segments and 13 reverse primers for TCR Jbeta segments was used. A multiplex PCR assay on genomic DNA amplified the CDR3 region of rearranged TCR beta genes. The amplified TCR beta libraries were sequenced on the Illumina HiSeq System as 87-base-pair reads. The paper's data handling went like this. A later analysis tallied 75 million to 85 million unique TCR beta chains across the 666 repertoires, and approximately 11 million of those chains were shared by two or more donors. A nearest-neighbor algorithm error-corrected the raw reads and collapsed the reads into unique sequences, merging closely related sequences to remove PCR and sequencing errors. V, D and J gene segments were assigned by aligning CDR3 sequences to IMGT reference sequences. For a sequence to be retained, a match of at least six nucleotides to both a V gene segment and a J gene segment was required. A rearrangement was called productive if the CDR3 had no stop codons and remained in frame with V and J, and every other rearrangement was called non-productive. CDR3 was defined according to IMGT convention as the region running from the second conserved V-encoded cysteine to the conserved J-encoded phenylalanine. The earlier analysis of approximately 590 of the donors excluded any sequence lacking an unambiguous match to a single V gene segment. In an earlier analysis of more than 500 of the donors, a V segment was called functional when productive rearrangements were above 56.7%, and segregating when the standard deviation between donors exceeded 5%. A statistical classification framework was developed to diagnose cytomegalovirus status using the catalog of TCR beta chain sequences. V and J gene assignment, in a later analysis, came from comparing TCR nucleotide sequences with IMGT/GENE-DB human TR gene sequences. In a later analysis, CDR3 sequences and most-parsimonious VDJ recombination scenarios were assigned using the TCRdist pipeline. In a later analysis, each TCR beta chain was defined by its CDR3 amino acid sequence together with its V-gene family, and reads lacking a unique V-gene family were excluded. To address suspected cross-contamination and a sequencing artifact, a later analysis removed around 600 highly shared, low-generation-probability nucleotide sequences. For each public chain, a later analysis derived a clonal expansion index from normalized ranks of inferred template counts within each repertoire. A later analysis computed generation probabilities with a VDJ recombination model fitted to out-of-frame rearrangements, and checked the results against IGoR. In a later analysis, hypergeometric tests were used to score TCR-TCR, TCR-HLA and TCR-CMV co-occurrence, with a repertoire-size bias correction applied to TCR pairs. In a later analysis, false discovery rates were estimated by permuting HLA or CMV assignments 20 times. In a later analysis, co-occurring TCRs were grouped with DBSCAN, and TCRdist sequence similarity was added when clustering was performed within HLA-allele-positive subsets. Co-occurrence clustering excluded repertoires with fewer than 30,000 or more than 120,000 public chains, plus five with anomalous nucleotide sharing. TCRdb took this table from immuneACCESS and kept in-frame rearrangements with V and J called. Such tables lack part of the clones; where checked against another copy, unresolved V genes explain under half of the gap, and the rest is unexplained. V, J and clone size are those of that table, while D and trimming were read from the DNA. The sample yields under 95,000 clones; approximately 76% were counted once. The ten largest clones represent approximately 5.1% of the sample.

In total, over 600 healthy bone marrow donors made up the cohort. At the time of sampling, every cohort member was nominally healthy, though immune exposures that went unrecorded were likely present. The donor was CMV seropositive and was included in the group of 289 seropositive cohort members. A peripheral blood sample was collected from each donor, and TCR beta sequencing was performed on peripheral blood mononuclear cells. Genomic DNA extraction from the blood cell samples was performed with the Qiagen DNeasy Blood Extraction Kit. This clone was seen a handful of times. The antigen it binds to is not known. Per-nucleotide qualities are absent, and no much larger clonotype sits a single base away. Sample: PBMCs. The receptor was isolated from a man aged 25-40 years in good health and CMV-seropositive.

The DNA is TGTGCCAGCAGCGCCTTAGCGGACCCTACGAAGCAGTACTTC. Its protein product is CASSALADPTKQYF. The receptor chain draws on TRBV9 and TRBJ2-7; a tentative D match to TRBD2 spans 6 bases. Trimming costs V 3 bases and J 8 bases, and their ends lie 18 bases apart. From cysteine to phenylalanine, the CDR3 is 14 amino acids long. Only the CDR3 part of the read is kept: 42 bases, read in frame from the first base. CDR1 is given as SGDLS and CDR2 as YYNGEE, both from the germline V gene. The variable domain in full, with residues beyond the CDR3 obtained from the reference TRBV9 and TRBJ2-7 genes, is DSGVTQTPKHLITATGQRVTLRCSPRSGDLSVYWYQQSLDQGLQFLIQYYNGEERAKGNILERFSAQQFPDLHSELNLSSLELGDSALYFCASSALADPTKQYFGPGTRLTVT.